The sample holds many counts of the clone carrying this T cell receptor beta chain. Its antigen remains unknown. The CDR3 spans 16 residues. V lost 2 bases and J lost 3; bases outside the gene matches: 8. CDR1 SGHRS and CDR2 YFSETQ come from the germline V gene. Unique molecular identifiers were used in preparing the TCRbeta library. TCRdb re-called the PCR reads through MiXCR, storing one row per CDR3 protein. The repertoire has about 600,000 distinct CDR3 sequences, 10% to 15% of them found once; the top ten carry about 2.2%. The sample belongs to a study of T-cell reconstitution after alpha-beta-depleted transplantation in children. Study-wide points: Newly made T cells mostly supplied T-cell counts and diversity one year after transplant.

The sample was PBMCs, mostly from graft donor cells, taken 360 days after TCRalphabeta/CD19-depleted stem cell transplant. V and J are TRBV5-1 and TRBJ2-5; 9 bases agree with TRBD1. This TCR was recovered from a male patient younger than 18 who had a stem cell transplant for acute myeloid leukemia, so the T cells may come from the graft donor. The DNA for the CDR3 is TGCGCCAGCAGCTTAATGGCCGGGACAGGGAAAGAGACCCAGTACTTC. Its translation is CASSLMAGTGKETQYF. Full variable domain (rest looked up from reference TRBV5-1 and TRBJ2-5): KAGVTQTPRYLIKTRGQQVTLSCSPISGHRSVSWYQQTPGQGLQFLFEYFSETQRNKGNFPGRFSGRQFSNSRSEMNVSTLELGDSALYLCASSLMAGTGKETQYFGPGTRLLVL.